Here is one TCR beta chain with its context. Its antigen is undetermined. This record belongs to a study of T cell responses to AZD1222 COVID-19 vaccine. Overall study findings and caveats: Targeting of unmutated variant regions was reportedly seen in nearly half of spike-specific TCRs. Compared with day 0, the breadth and depth of the Spike-specific TCR repertoire rose significantly after two doses of AZD1222.

Method: immunoSEQ multiplex PCR; TCRdb's copy keeps in-frame clones and lacks some. The sample yields around 79,000 clones, more than 70% seen once. V lost 1 base and J 7 bases, leaving 11 bases between the germline ends. There are 14 residues in the CDR3. Germline CDR1 reads GTSNPN; CDR2 reads SVGIG (reference sequence). V and J are TRBV30 and TRBJ1-6, with a possible D match to TRBD1 (6 bases). This sequence was found in an adult in good health. Sequencing was performed on peripheral blood, taken on day 0 of AZD1222 vaccination. This CDR3 reads CAWSAGVGNSPLHF. CDR3 sequence (DNA): TGTGCCTGGAGTGCAGGGGTGGGAAATTCACCCCTCCACTTT.